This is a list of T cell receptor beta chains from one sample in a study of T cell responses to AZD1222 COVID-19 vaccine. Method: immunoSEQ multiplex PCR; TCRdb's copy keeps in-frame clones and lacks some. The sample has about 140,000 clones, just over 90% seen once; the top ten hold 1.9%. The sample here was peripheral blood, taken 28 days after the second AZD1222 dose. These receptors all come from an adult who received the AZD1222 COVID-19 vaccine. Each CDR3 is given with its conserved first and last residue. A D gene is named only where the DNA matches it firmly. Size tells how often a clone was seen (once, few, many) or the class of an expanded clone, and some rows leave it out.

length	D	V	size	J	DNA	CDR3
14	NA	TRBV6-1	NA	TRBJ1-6	TGTGCCAGCAATGAATGGCGGAATAATTCACCCCTCCACTTT	CASNEWRNNSPLHF
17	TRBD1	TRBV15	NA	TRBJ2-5	TGTGCCACCAGCAGAGTAGGGACAGGGAGGGGCCAAGAGACCCAGTACTTC	CATSRVGTGRGQETQYF
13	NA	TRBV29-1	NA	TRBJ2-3	TGCAGCGTTGATGGTGGCGGCACAGATACGCAGTATTTT	CSVDGGGTDTQYF
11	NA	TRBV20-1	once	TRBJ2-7	TGCAGTGCTAGCGGGACCTACGAGCAGTACTTC	CSASGTYEQYF
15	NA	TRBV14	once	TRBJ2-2	TGTGCCAGCAGCCAAGAGGTTAAGGCCACCGGGGAGCTGTTTTTT	CASSQEVKATGELFF
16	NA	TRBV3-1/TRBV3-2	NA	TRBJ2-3	TGTGCCAGCAGCCAAGACGGCGGGGCCGGGAGAGATACGCAGTATTTT	CASSQDGGAGRDTQYF
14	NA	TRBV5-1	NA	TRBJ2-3	TGCGCCAGCAGTCTTGATCGGGTCACAGATACGCAGTATTTT	CASSLDRVTDTQYF
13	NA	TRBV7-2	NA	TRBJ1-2	TGTGCCAGCAGCTCAGGAGTTGGCTATGGCTACACCTTC	CASSSGVGYGYTF
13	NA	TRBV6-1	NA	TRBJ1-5	TGTGCCAGCAGTGACGTATTGAATCAGCCCCAGCATTTT	CASSDVLNQPQHF
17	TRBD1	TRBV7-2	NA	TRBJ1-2	TGTGCCAGCAGTCTCCCGACAGGGGGGATTCTTAACTATGGCTACACCTTC	CASSLPTGGILNYGYTF
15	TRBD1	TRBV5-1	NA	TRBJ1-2	TGCGCCAGCAGCTTGACTCGGACAGGGGGCGAGGGCTACACCTTC	CASSLTRTGGEGYTF
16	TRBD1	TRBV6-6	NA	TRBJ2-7	TGTGCCAGCAGTTACTCGCCAGGGGGAAACTCCTACGAGCAGTACTTC	CASSYSPGGNSYEQYF
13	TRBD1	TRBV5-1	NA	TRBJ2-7	TGCGCCAGCAGCTCGGACAGGGGCTACGAGCAGTACTTC	CASSSDRGYEQYF
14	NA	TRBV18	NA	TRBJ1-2	TGTGCCAGCTCACCTTCAGGGGATAGCTATGGCTACACCTTC	CASSPSGDSYGYTF
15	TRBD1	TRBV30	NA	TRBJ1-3	TGTGCCTGGAGTGCGGACAGGGTGTACGGAAACACCATATATTTT	CAWSADRVYGNTIYF
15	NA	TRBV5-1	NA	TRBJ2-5	TGCGCCAGCAGCTTCGGGACGGCATATCAAGAGACCCAGTACTTC	CASSFGTAYQETQYF
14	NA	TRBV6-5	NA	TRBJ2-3	TGTGCCAGCAGTCGGCAGCAACAGGGAGATACGCAGTATTTT	CASSRQQQGDTQYF
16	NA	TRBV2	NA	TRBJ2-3	TGTGCCAGCAGTGAAGCGCGGGAAGCTCGCACAGATACGCAGTATTTT	CASSEAREARTDTQYF
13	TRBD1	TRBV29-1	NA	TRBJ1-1	TGCAGCGCTACAGGGGTGACGACCACTGAAGCTTTCTTT	CSATGVTTTEAFF
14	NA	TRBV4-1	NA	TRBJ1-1	TGCGCCAGCAGCCAAAGGCTCTCAGGCACTGAAGCTTTCTTT	CASSQRLSGTEAFF
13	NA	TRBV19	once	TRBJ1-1	TGTGCCAGTAGTATTGCAGGGAAGGTCGAAGCTTTCTTT	CASSIAGKVEAFF
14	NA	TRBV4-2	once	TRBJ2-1	TGTGCCAGCAAGAACTCAGACTCCTACAATGAGCAGTTCTTC	CASKNSDSYNEQFF
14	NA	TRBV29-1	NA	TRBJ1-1	TGCAGCGTTGAAGAATCGGCAGGGTTCACTGAAGCTTTCTTT	CSVEESAGFTEAFF
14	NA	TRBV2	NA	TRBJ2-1	TGTGCCAGCAACCATTATCCGGGACAACAAGAGCAGTTCTTC	CASNHYPGQQEQFF
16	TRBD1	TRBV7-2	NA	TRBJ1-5	TGTGCCAGCAGCTTAGACGGGACAGGGAGGGGGCAGCCCCAGCATTTT	CASSLDGTGRGQPQHF
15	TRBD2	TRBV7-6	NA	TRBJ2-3	TGTGCCAGCAGCTTAGTTACGGGAGGGCAAGATACGCAGTATTTT	CASSLVTGGQDTQYF
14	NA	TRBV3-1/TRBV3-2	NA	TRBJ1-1	TGTGCCAGCAGCCAAGATCATGGGAAGGCTGAAGCTTTCTTT	CASSQDHGKAEAFF
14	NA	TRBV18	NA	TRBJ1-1	TGTGCCAGCTCACCAAGTTCAGGAGACATAGCAGCTTTCTTT	CASSPSSGDIAAFF
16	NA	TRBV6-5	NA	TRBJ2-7	TGTGCCAGCAGTTACGCGGGCGCCTACCCCCGGGACGAGCAGTACTTC	CASSYAGAYPRDEQYF
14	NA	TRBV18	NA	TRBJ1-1	TGTGCCAGCTCAACGGACTTTCTGAACACTGAAGCTTTCTTT	CASSTDFLNTEAFF
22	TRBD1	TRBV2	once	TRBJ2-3	TGTGCCAGCAGTGCCCCATACACCGGCGGGACAGGGGGCTTCATCCGCACAGATACGCAGTATTTT	CASSAPYTGGTGGFIRTDTQYF